This TCR beta chain was profiled in a study of T-cell reconstitution after alpha-beta-depleted transplantation in children. Whole-study results and caveats: It was surviving recipient T cells and thymic progenitors that gave some patients high TCRbeta diversity at day 60. Newly produced T cells mostly accounted for T-cell counts and diversity one year post-transplant. Where alpha-beta T cells came from about two months after transplant was reportedly several hundred expanded graft clones.

Remarks on this clonotype: The antigen remains unidentified.

Germline V gene lookup returns CDR1 LGHNA and CDR2 YSLEER. The CDR3 extends over 12 amino acids. Between the trimmed V and J ends, which lost 3 bases and 8 bases, there was a span of 7 bases. Preparation of the TCRbeta library involved a method that used unique molecular identifiers. TCRdb itself ran the PCR reads through MiXCR, one entry per CDR3 protein. The data show some 550,000 distinct CDR3 sequences, under 25% seen once. The TCR originated in a boy in the first two years of life who had a stem cell transplant for acute myeloid leukemia, so the T cells may come from the graft donor. The V gene is TRBV4-3, the J gene TRBJ1-4; no definite D call. The material sequenced was PBMCs, mostly from graft donor cells, taken 360 days after TCRalphabeta/CD19-depleted stem cell transplant. The CDR3 DNA reads TGCGCCAGCAGCCAGAGGAAGGAAAAACTGTTTTTT. Encoded protein: CASSQRKEKLFF.